The 30 T cell receptor beta chains in this list originate from one sample, sequenced in a study of PD-L1 blockade in urothelial cancer. Time point indicated: pretreatment peripheral blood. Some clones are missing from TCRdb's copy, which holds only in-frame ones; the method was immunoSEQ multiplex PCR. The sample carries 80,000 to 90,000 clones, over 65% recorded once. The sample consisted of PBMCs, taken around atezolizumab (anti-PD-L1) treatment. These receptors originate from a man between 60 and 70 years old with urothelial cancer.

The chain is built from TRBV5-3 and TRBJ1-1; 7 positions agree with TRBD1. TRBV5-3 is noted as an ORF with a role that remains uncertain. Trimming at V came to 4 bases and at J to 0 bases, leaving 9 bases not matched to a gene. This CDR3 comprises 16 residues. This CDR3 is CARSQNWDSLNTEAFF. In DNA, the CDR3 is TGTGCCAGAAGCCAGAACTGGGACAGCCTGAACACTGAAGCTTTCTTT.

The V call is TRBV10-3, the J call TRBJ2-3, with 7 bases fitting TRBD2. Germline V gene lookup returns CDR1 ENHRY and CDR2 SYGVKD. This CDR3 is 16 amino acids long. J was trimmed by 3 bases and V by 5 bases; bases with no gene match: 11. CDR3 sequence: CAISRISGDLTDTQYF. CDR3 in DNA: TGTGCCATCAGTCGGATCAGCGGGGATTTGACAGATACGCAGTATTTT.

This chain joins TRBV27 and TRBJ2-1; a weak D match, TRBD1 (6 bases). The CDR3 consists of 17 residues. V lost 5 bases, J lost 1 base, and 18 bases lay in between. Germline V CDR1 and CDR2: MNHEY, SMNVEV (reference sequence). The CDR3 reads CASSQRQVWVSYNEQFF. The CDR3 DNA sequence: TGTGCCAGCAGTCAAAGACAGGTTTGGGTGTCCTACAATGAGCAGTTCTTC.

The rearrangement joins TRBV29-1 to TRBJ1-3; D not certain. This CDR3 is built from 13 residues. Germline V gives CDR1 SQVTM, CDR2 ANQGSEA. Trimming took off 5 bases at V and 0 bases at J, with 8 bases between the two ends. CDR3: CSVLSYSGNTIYF. The CDR3 DNA reads TGCAGCGTTCTTTCTTACTCTGGAAACACCATATATTTT.

This sequence joins TRBV28 and TRBJ1-1; TRBD1 agrees at 7 bases. This CDR3 region has 14 residues. CDR1 and CDR2 (germline): MDHEN, SYDVKM. The J segment lost 3 bases and the V segment lost 7 bases, leaving 8 bases of the junction unmatched. As DNA, the CDR3 is TGTGCCAGCATCCCCACAGGGGTTTACACTGAAGCTTTCTTT. Its translation is CASIPTGVYTEAFF.

The chain uses TRBV30 and TRBJ2-5; tentatively, D is TRBD1 (5 bases). The CDR3 has 11 residues. Germline V gene data show CDR1 as GTSNPN and CDR2 as SVGIG (reference sequence). With 5 bases removed from V and 5 bases from J, the gap between germline ends came to 9 bases. CDR3 residues: CAWSRVETQYF. The CDR3 DNA reads as TGTGCCTGGTCCAGGGTTGAGACCCAGTACTTC.

This clone was recorded only once. The chain carries TRBV7-2 and TRBJ2-4; 9 bases are a match to TRBD1. The J segment lost 2 bases and the V segment lost 0 bases, leaving 5 bases of the junction unmatched. Looked up from germline, CDR1 is SGHTA and CDR2 is FQGNSA. The CDR3 has 17 amino acids. CDR3 sequence (DNA): TGTGCCAGCAGCTTAGCCGACAGGGGGAGGTCCAAAAACATTCAGTACTTC. This encodes CASSLADRGRSKNIQYF.

As regards this clone: Within the sample, other DNA sequences also encode this same CDR3. The V gene is TRBV5-1, the J gene TRBJ1-6; maybe TRBD1 (6 bases). With 4 bases removed from V and 6 bases from J, the gap between germline ends came to 11 bases. From germline, CDR1 is SGHRS and CDR2 YFSETQ. There are 14 residues in the CDR3. This chain's CDR3 is CASSLQGPNSPLHF. CDR3 nucleotides: TGCGCCAGCAGCCTACAGGGTCCTAATTCACCCCTCCACTTT.

This chain joins TRBV5-6 and TRBJ1-2, with 11 nucleotides matching TRBD1. This CDR3 comprises 16 residues. Germline-derived CDR1 and CDR2 are SGHDT and YYEEEE. The trim removed 4 bases at V and 0 bases at J, leaving 5 bases unmatched. CDR3 loop: CASSPGTGGANYGYTF. The CDR3, as DNA: TGTGCCAGCAGCCCCGGGACAGGGGGAGCTAACTATGGCTACACCTTC.

This chain links TRBV29-1 with TRBJ2-7, with a weak D call TRBD1 (6 bases). V was pared by 7 bases and J by 4 bases, with 20 bases between. The germline gives CDR1 SQVTM, CDR2 ANQGSEA. CDR3 length: 14 amino acids. The CDR3 loop is CSGSPTGSPYEQYF. As DNA, the CDR3 is TGCAGCGGCAGCCCAACAGGGTCCCCGTACGAGCAGTACTTC.

This clone was detected ten times or more. CDR3 nucleotides: TGTGCCAGCAGCCCCTCGACAGGGTCCCACGAGCAGTACTTC. This codes for CASSPSTGSHEQYF. This rearrangement joins TRBV7-6 to TRBJ2-7; 7 nucleotides align to TRBD1. Germline V gene lookup returns CDR1 SGHVS and CDR2 FNYEAQ. The trim removed 5 bases at V and 5 bases at J, leaving 9 bases unmatched. This CDR3 comprises 14 residues.

The chain joins TRBV5-4 to TRBJ2-5, with TRBD1 identical over 8 bases. Per the germline V gene, CDR1 is SGHNT and CDR2 is YYREEE (reference sequence). This CDR3 has 15 amino acids. The V gene end was trimmed by 3 bases and the J gene end by 2 bases; junction bases not matched to a gene: 6. CDR3 bases: TGTGCCAGCAGCTCCACGACAGGGGCACAAGAGACCCAGTACTTC. Translated, it gives CASSSTTGAQETQYF. Full variable domain (rest looked up from reference TRBV5-4 and TRBJ2-5): ETGVTQSPTHLIKTRGQQVTLRCSSQSGHNTVSWYQQALGQGPQFIFQYYREEENGRGNFPPRFSGLQFPNYSSELNVNALELDDSALYLCASSSTTGAQETQYFGPGTRLLVL.

The chain has TRBV7-3 and TRBJ2-2, with 9 nucleotides matching TRBD2. This CDR3 region has 15 residues. V trimming: 1 base; J trimming: 6 bases; junction bases outside the gene matches: 3. In germline, CDR1 is SGHTA, CDR2 FQGTGA. The CDR3 DNA reads TGTGCCAGCAGCTTAAGGGGACTAGCCCCCGGGGAGCTGTTTTTT. Its protein product is CASSLRGLAPGELFF.

Ten or more counts support this clone. The chain recombines TRBV4-3 with TRBJ1-4; D gene ambiguous. Between the trimmed V and J ends, which lost 0 bases and 0 bases, there was a span of 11 bases. The CDR3 covers 17 residues. Germline V gives CDR1 LGHNA, CDR2 YSLEER. The CDR3 DNA reads as TGCGCCAGCAGCCAAGAGAGACTGCGGGCAACTAATGAAAAACTGTTTTTT. This sequence encodes CASSQERLRATNEKLFF.

This chain links TRBV2 with TRBJ1-4; 9 bases align to TRBD1. With 6 bases clipped from V and 7 bases from J, the junction kept 6 bases outside the gene matches. The CDR3 has 14 amino acids. The germline V gene encodes CDR1 SNHLY and CDR2 FYNNEI. DNA of the CDR3: TGTGCCAGCAGGGGACAGGGTTGGGGTGAAAAACTGTTTTTT. Protein product: CASRGQGWGEKLFF.

This chain connects TRBV19 to TRBJ1-1; TRBD1 matches at 11 bases. This CDR3 contains 17 residues. Losses at the gene ends were 3 bases for V and 5 bases for J; bases not matched to a gene: 11. Germline V gene lookup returns CDR1 LNHDA and CDR2 SQIVND (reference sequence). The CDR3 coding sequence is TGTGCCAGTAGTATCGAGGGGACAGGGGGTATGCGAACTGAAGCTTTCTTT. Translated, it gives CASSIEGTGGMRTEAFF.

The V gene is TRBV6-1, the J gene TRBJ2-3, with D tentatively TRBD2 (6 bases). V was cut by 6 bases and J by 8 bases, with 15 bases left in between. The germline CDR1 and CDR2 sequences are MNHNS and SASEGT. This CDR3 is built from 13 residues. Here the CDR3 DNA reads TGTGCCAGCAGCCTCGAGGGAGGAGCTACGCAGTATTTT. Translating it yields CASSLEGGATQYF.

This chain connects TRBV9 to TRBJ1-1; 9 positions agree with TRBD1. The germline gives CDR1 SGDLS, CDR2 YYNGEE. V gave up 3 bases and J gave up 1 base; unmatched junction bases: 4. The CDR3 runs to 15 residues. This chain's CDR3 is CASSAGTGTNTEAFF. The CDR3 DNA sequence: TGTGCCAGCAGCGCCGGGACAGGGACGAACACTGAAGCTTTCTTT.

DNA of the CDR3: TGTGCCAGCAGCGTACAGGGGGCAAACACTGAAGCTTTCTTT. This gives the protein CASSVQGANTEAFF. The chain couples TRBV9 to TRBJ1-1; 8 bases agree with TRBD1. J was trimmed by 2 bases and V by 1 base; bases with no gene match: 1. The CDR3 is 14 residues long. Germline-derived CDR1 and CDR2 are SGDLS and YYNGEE.

The genes are TRBV18 and TRBJ2-1; 7 bases agree with TRBD1. V trimming: 6 bases; J trimming: 9 bases; junction bases outside the gene matches: 5. CDR3 length: 12 residues. Germline V gene data show CDR1 as KGHSH and CDR2 as LQKENI. CDR3 nucleotides: TGTGCCAGCTCGCCCGACAGGGTTGAGCAGTTCTTC. Translated, it gives CASSPDRVEQFF.

V and J are TRBV6-1 and TRBJ2-5, with D maybe TRBD2 (6 bases). The CDR3 length is 15 residues. Germline CDR1 and CDR2: MNHNS and SASEGT. Between the trimmed V and J ends, which lost 1 base and 2 bases, there was a span of 11 bases. In nucleotides, the CDR3 is TGTGCCAGCAGTGAAGGCCCGGGGAGGCAAGAGACCCAGTACTTC. The encoded protein is CASSEGPGRQETQYF.

The chain combines TRBV28 with TRBJ1-3, with D unclear. CDR1 is MDHEN, CDR2 SYDVKM, per germline. V lost 3 bases, J lost 0 bases, and 3 bases lay in between. The CDR3 totals 13 residues. Here the CDR3 reads CASSFLSGNTIYF. CDR3 in DNA: TGTGCCAGCAGTTTTCTCTCTGGAAACACCATATATTTT. The whole variable domain, remainder taken from reference TRBV28 and TRBJ1-3, is DVKVTQSSRYLVKRTGEKVFLECVQDMDHENMFWYRQDPGLGLRLIYFSYDVKMKEKGDIPEGYSVSREKKERFSLILESASTNQTSMYLCASSFLSGNTIYFGEGSWLTVV.

CDR3: CASSQGLTVVSDEQFF. CDR3 DNA: TGCGCCAGCAGCCAGGGACTAACGGTGGTTAGTGATGAGCAGTTCTTC. This sequence joins TRBV5-1 and TRBJ2-1, with 7 bases identical to TRBD2. Germline lookup yields CDR1 SGHRS and CDR2 YFSETQ. This CDR3 has 16 residues. The V gene end was trimmed by 4 bases and the J gene end by 8 bases; junction bases not matched to a gene: 15.

This sequence joins TRBV30 and TRBJ2-5; 10 bases map to TRBD2. The CDR3 length is 14 residues. Trimming took 8 bases from V and 2 from J; bases not matched to a gene: 8. Germline assignment: CDR1 GTSNPN and CDR2 SVGIG (reference sequence). The CDR3 region is CALRTSGAQETQYF. CDR3 sequence (DNA): TGTGCCCTACGAACTAGCGGGGCGCAAGAGACCCAGTACTTC.

DNA of the CDR3: TGTGCCAGCAGCGTTAGCGGGAGCTCCTACAATGAGCAGTTCTTC. Its translation is CASSVSGSSYNEQFF. V and J are TRBV9 and TRBJ2-1; 9 nucleotides line up with TRBD2. CDR3 length equals 15 residues. The germline V gene has CDR1 SGDLS and CDR2 YYNGEE. V dropped 2 bases and J dropped 0; count of bases not matched to a gene: 0.

V and J are TRBV20-1 and TRBJ1-2, with 7 bases that match TRBD1. CDR3 size: 10 residues. Germline V gene sequence: CDR1 DFQATT, CDR2 SNEGSKA (reference sequence). With V trimmed by 6 bases and J by 13 bases, 8 bases remained unmatched. The CDR3 DNA sequence: TGCAGTGCGACTCGACAGGGTCCCACCTTC. Residues: CSATRQGPTF.

The genes are TRBV7-2 and TRBJ2-7; 8 bases are shared with TRBD1. V lost 6 bases, J lost 6 bases, and 16 bases stayed unmatched. The CDR3 is 16 amino acids. Germline V gene data show CDR1 as SGHTA and CDR2 as FQGNSA. Here the CDR3 DNA reads TGTGCCAGCAGACCACTCCCTGGGACAGGTTTAAGCGAGCAGTACTTC. Its protein is CASRPLPGTGLSEQYF.

The V call is TRBV27, the J call TRBJ2-7, with 13 nucleotides matching TRBD2. The CDR3 extends over 14 amino acids. Germline V CDR1 and CDR2: MNHEY, SMNVEV (reference sequence). J was trimmed by 4 bases and V by 6 bases; bases with no gene match: 3. The CDR3 loop is CASSRLAGGYEQYF. The CDR3 DNA follows: TGTGCCAGCAGCAGACTAGCGGGAGGTTACGAGCAGTACTTC.

The chain is built from TRBV5-4 and TRBJ1-1; weak D call: TRBD1 (6 bases). V lost 4 bases, J lost 1 base, and 29 bases lay in between. The CDR3 is 20 residues long. Germline V CDR1 and CDR2: SGHNT, YYREEE (reference sequence). CDR3 nucleotide sequence: TGTGCCAGCAGCATACCAGAAAATAAACAGGGACCCTTAGGGAACACTGAAGCTTTCTTT. The encoded protein is CASSIPENKQGPLGNTEAFF.

This clone was found a few times. The rearrangement uses TRBV7-9 and TRBJ2-2; TRBD2 is a possible D gene (6 bases). V lost 8 bases to trimming and J lost 9 bases, with 10 bases between them. Germline assignment: CDR1 SEHNR and CDR2 FQNEAQ (reference sequence). This CDR3 has 11 amino acids. The CDR3 nucleotides read TGTGCCAGCGGAAGCGGGCGGGAGCTGTTTTTT. It codes for CASGSGRELFF.